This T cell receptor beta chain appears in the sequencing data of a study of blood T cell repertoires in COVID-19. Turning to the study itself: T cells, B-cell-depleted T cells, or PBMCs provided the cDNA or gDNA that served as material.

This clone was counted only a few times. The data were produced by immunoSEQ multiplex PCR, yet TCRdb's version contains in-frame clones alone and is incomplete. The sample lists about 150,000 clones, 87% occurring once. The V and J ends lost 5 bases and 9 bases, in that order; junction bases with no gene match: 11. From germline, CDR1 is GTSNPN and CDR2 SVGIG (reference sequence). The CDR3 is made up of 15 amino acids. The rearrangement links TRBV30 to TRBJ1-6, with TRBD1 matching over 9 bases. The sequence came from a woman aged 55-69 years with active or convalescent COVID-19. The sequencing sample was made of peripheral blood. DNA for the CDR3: TGTGCCTGGGTACCGGGACAGGGTTTCTCTTCACCCCTCCACTTT. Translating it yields CAWVPGQGFSSPLHF. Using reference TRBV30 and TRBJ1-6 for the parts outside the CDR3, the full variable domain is SQTIHQWPATLVQPVGSPLSLECTVEGTSNPNLYWYRQAAGRGLQLLFYSVGIGQISSEVPQNLSASRPQDRQFILSSKKLLLSDSGFYLCAWVPGQGFSSPLHFGNGTRLTVT.